This entry lists 18 T cell receptor beta chains sequenced from one sample in a study of blood T cell repertoires in COVID-19. TCRdb keeps only in-frame clones here, not all; method: immunoSEQ multiplex PCR. The sample holds 200,000 to 300,000 clones, around 88% seen once. The sample comprised peripheral blood. These receptors all stem from a man aged 25 to 45 with active or convalescent COVID-19.

The chain couples TRBV2 to TRBJ1-1, with 7 bases lining up with TRBD1. Unmatched junction bases numbered 16, after V lost 6 bases and J lost 12 bases. This CDR3 region has 14 residues. The germline CDR1 and CDR2 sequences are SNHLY and FYNNEI. This CDR3 is CASRPADRTERPFF. The DNA for the CDR3 is TGTGCCAGCAGACCAGCGGACAGGACTGAGAGACCTTTCTTT. The full variable domain, in which reference TRBV2 and TRBJ1-1 provide the parts outside the CDR3, is EPEVTQTPSHQVTQMGQEVILRCVPISNHLYFYWYRQILGQKVEFLVSFYNNEISEKSEIFDDQFSVERPDGSNFTLKIRSTKLEDSAMYFCASRPADRTERPFFGQGTRLTVV.

This sequence joins TRBV7-2 and TRBJ2-5; D gene uncertain. The CDR3 extends over 13 amino acids. Trimming removed 0 bases at V and 4 bases at J, with 6 bases between. Germline CDR1 and CDR2: SGHTA and FQGNSA. The CDR3 coding sequence is TGTGCCAGCAGCTTAGCAGGCGGAGAGACCCAGTACTTC. Amino acids: CASSLAGGETQYF.

The chain carries TRBV6-5 and TRBJ1-5; 9 bases fit TRBD1. The V gene's germline CDR1 is MNHEY and CDR2 SVGAGI. The CDR3 is 13 amino acids. The V and J ends lost 8 bases and 5 bases, in that order; junction bases with no gene match: 4. The CDR3 DNA follows: TGTGCCAGCGAAGACAGGGGGTATCAGCCCCAGCATTTT. Its translation is CASEDRGYQPQHF.

The V and J genes are TRBV27 and TRBJ2-7; TRBD1 aligns across 10 bases. Germline V CDR1 and CDR2: MNHEY, SMNVEV (reference sequence). CDR3 length equals 14 residues. The trim removed 5 bases at V and 4 bases at J, leaving 5 bases unmatched. Here the CDR3 DNA reads TGTGCCAGCAGTCAGACAGGGGGCGGGTACGAGCAGTACTTC. Protein: CASSQTGGGYEQYF.

The chain is built from TRBV10-1 and TRBJ2-3, with 13 bases identical to TRBD2. CDR1 WNHNN and CDR2 SYGVQD come from the germline V gene (reference sequence). The CDR3 has 17 residues. V was clipped by 6 bases and J by 2 bases; unmatched bases: 8. Here the CDR3 reads CASREGLAGVLTDTQYF. CDR3 DNA: TGCGCCAGCAGAGAAGGACTAGCGGGGGTACTCACAGATACGCAGTATTTT.

The genes are TRBV10-1 and TRBJ2-1, with 7 bases fitting TRBD1. The CDR3 is made up of 17 amino acids. Trimming at V came to 6 bases and at J to 1 base, leaving 12 bases not matched to a gene. Germline CDR1 WNHNN, CDR2 SYGVQD (reference sequence). The CDR3 protein is CASRRDLQGPSYNEQFF. The DNA for the CDR3 is TGCGCCAGCAGGAGGGACCTACAGGGGCCATCCTACAATGAGCAGTTCTTC.

The rearrangement links TRBV15 to TRBJ1-1; 12 bases match TRBD1. The V gene end was trimmed by 5 bases and the J gene end by 6 bases; junction bases not matched to a gene: 4. This CDR3 region has 14 residues. Germline loops: CDR1 LNHNV, CDR2 YYDKDF (reference sequence). CDR3: CATSQGQGAPEAFF. The CDR3 DNA follows: TGTGCCACCAGCCAGGGACAGGGGGCCCCTGAAGCTTTCTTT.

The V gene is TRBV6-1, the J gene TRBJ1-1; D may be TRBD1 (6 bases). CDR1 MNHNS and CDR2 SASEGT come from the germline V gene. This CDR3 contains 16 residues. Trimming stripped 0 bases from V and 0 bases from J, with 11 bases between. CDR3: CASSEAGGRMNTEAFF. CDR3 in DNA: TGTGCCAGCAGTGAAGCAGGGGGACGGATGAACACTGAAGCTTTCTTT.

This chain joins TRBV29-1 and TRBJ1-5, with 7 bases lining up with TRBD1. J gave up 3 bases and V 5 bases, and 4 bases lay outside the gene matches. Germline CDR1 and CDR2: SQVTM and ANQGSEA. CDR3 length equals 13 residues. The CDR3 region has the DNA TGCAGCGTTAGGGACAGTACCAATCAGCCCCAGCATTTT. The encoded protein is CSVRDSTNQPQHF.

J is TRBJ1-5 and V is TRBV7-8; TRBD1 is a possible D gene (5 bases). Per the germline V gene, CDR1 is SGHVS and CDR2 is FQNEAQ. The CDR3 contains 14 residues. V gave up 5 bases and J gave up 3 bases, with 11 bases separating them. In DNA, the CDR3 is TGTGCCAGCAGCCAAGGAGGGGCCAATCAGCCCCAGCATTTT. This gives the protein CASSQGGANQPQHF.

This rearrangement joins TRBV5-1 to TRBJ2-2; D perhaps matches TRBD1 (6 bases). The V and J ends lost 0 bases and 5 bases respectively, with 14 bases between them. The CDR3 loop spans 16 amino acids. CDR1 and CDR2 (germline): SGHRS, YFSETQ. The CDR3 coding sequence is TGCGCCAGCAGCTTGGACAGGGACGGGGTGACCGGGGAGCTGTTTTTT. This encodes CASSLDRDGVTGELFF.

This chain links TRBV5-4 with TRBJ2-5; a weak D match, TRBD2 (5 bases). V was shortened by 0 bases and J by 5 bases, with 8 bases between the two germline ends. The length of the CDR3 is 13 residues. Germline V gene lookup returns CDR1 SGHNT and CDR2 YYREEE (reference sequence). The CDR3 here is CASSLASGETQYF. In DNA form, the CDR3 reads TGTGCCAGCAGCTTGGCCTCGGGGGAGACCCAGTACTTC.

The chain joins TRBV6-5 to TRBJ1-2; D is uncertain. The germline V gene has CDR1 MNHEY and CDR2 SVGAGI. The V gene lost 6 bases and the J gene lost 4 bases, with 6 bases spanning the gap. The CDR3 has 11 residues. The CDR3 spells CASRTSYGYTF. CDR3 in DNA: TGTGCCAGCAGGACTAGCTATGGCTACACCTTC.

The chain links TRBV19 to TRBJ1-2; 7 positions match TRBD1. The CDR3 contains 16 residues. CDR1 and CDR2 from the germline V gene are LNHDA and SQIVND (reference sequence). With V trimmed by 7 bases and J by 2 bases, 13 bases remained unmatched. CDR3 residues: CASTNDRAGPNYGYTF. The CDR3 nucleotides read TGTGCCAGTACCAACGACAGGGCGGGCCCGAACTATGGCTACACCTTC. Based on the CDR3 plus reference TRBV19 and TRBJ1-2, the full variable domain is DGGITQSPKYLFRKEGQNVTLSCEQNLNHDAMYWYRQDPGQGLRLIYYSQIVNDFQKGDIAEGYSVSREKKESFPLTVTSAQKNPTAFYLCASTNDRAGPNYGYTFGSGTRLTVV.

The rearrangement uses TRBV5-6 and TRBJ1-1, with 7 bases aligning to TRBD1. The CDR3 sequence is 14 residues long. Germline loops: CDR1 SGHDT, CDR2 YYEEEE. V gave up 3 bases and J gave up 1 base; unmatched junction bases: 3. CDR3 sequence (DNA): TGTGCCAGCAGCTACCGGGACAGGAACACTGAAGCTTTCTTT. Translating it yields CASSYRDRNTEAFF.

The chain employs TRBV6-5 and TRBJ1-1; weak D call: TRBD1 (5 bases). The germline CDR1 and CDR2 sequences are MNHEY and SVGAGI. The V end was cut by 0 bases, the J end by 4 bases, with 12 bases between. This CDR3 comprises 15 residues. The CDR3 sequence: CASSYSRGSVTEAFF. The CDR3 coding sequence is TGTGCCAGCAGTTACTCGCGGGGGTCGGTCACTGAAGCTTTCTTT.

The chain employs TRBV21-1 and TRBJ2-3; TRBD1, the D gene given by the table, was not confirmed from the DNA. TRBV21-1 is listed as a pseudogene. The CDR3 has 17 residues. CDR3 bases: TGTGCCAGCAGCAAAAGGACAAGGGGCGCGGGCACAGATACGCAGTATTTT. As protein: CASSKRTRGAGTDTQYF.

This chain joins TRBV4-3 and TRBJ2-6; 9 bases line up with TRBD2. CDR1 LGHNA and CDR2 YSLEER come from the germline V gene. The CDR3 sequence is 19 residues long. The V segment lost 3 bases and the J segment 0 bases; nucleotides outside the gene matches: 9. This chain's CDR3 is CASSQKRAGGSSGANVLTF. The DNA of the CDR3 is TGCGCCAGCAGCCAGAAACGAGCGGGGGGAAGCTCTGGGGCCAACGTCCTGACTTTC.